This record concerns one TCR beta chain sequence. Enrolment of Seattle patients took place during active infection, and they were followed longitudinally. The protocol was immunoSEQ multiplex PCR, while the TCRdb copy is restricted to in-frame clones and leaves out a portion. This table has approximately 170,000 clones, 83% appearing once. The data stem from a study of blood T cell repertoires in COVID-19. Study-wide background: Samples of COVID-19 (acute and convalescent) were obtained from the United States, Italy and Spain.

The CDR3 length is 15 residues. The V and J ends lost 8 bases and 3 bases, in that order; junction bases with no gene match: 10. CDR1 MNHEY and CDR2 SVGAGI come from the germline V gene. The sequenced sample consisted of peripheral blood. The sequence was obtained from a woman between 70 and 85 years old with COVID-19, enrolled during active disease. This chain links TRBV6-5 with TRBJ1-1; TRBD1 aligns across 9 bases. In DNA form, the CDR3 reads TGTGCCAGCGGGGGGGTCAGGACAGGGGACACTGAAGCTTTCTTT. This gives the protein CASGGVRTGDTEAFF.